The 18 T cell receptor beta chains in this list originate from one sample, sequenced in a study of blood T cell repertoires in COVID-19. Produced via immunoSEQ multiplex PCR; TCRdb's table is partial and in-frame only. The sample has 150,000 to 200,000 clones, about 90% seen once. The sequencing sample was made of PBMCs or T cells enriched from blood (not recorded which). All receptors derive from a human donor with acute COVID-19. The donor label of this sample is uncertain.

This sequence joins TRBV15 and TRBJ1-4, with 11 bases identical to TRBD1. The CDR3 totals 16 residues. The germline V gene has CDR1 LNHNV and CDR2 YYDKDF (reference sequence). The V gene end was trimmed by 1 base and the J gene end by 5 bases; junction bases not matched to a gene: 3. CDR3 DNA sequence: TGTGCCACCAGCAGAGTGTGGGACAGGGGGAATGAAAAACTGTTTTTT. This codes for CATSRVWDRGNEKLFF. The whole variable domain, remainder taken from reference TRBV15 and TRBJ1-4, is DAMVIQNPRYQVTQFGKPVTLSCSQTLNHNVMYWYQQKSSQAPKLLFHYYDKDFNNEADTPDNFQSRRPNTSFCFLDIRSPGLGDTAMYLCATSRVWDRGNEKLFFGSGTQLSVL.

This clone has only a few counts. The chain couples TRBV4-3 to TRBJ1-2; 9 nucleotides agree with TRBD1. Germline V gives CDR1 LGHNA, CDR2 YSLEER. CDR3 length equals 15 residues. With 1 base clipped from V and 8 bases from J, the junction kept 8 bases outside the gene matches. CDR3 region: CASSQVRDRGNGYTF. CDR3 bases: TGCGCCAGCAGCCAAGTCCGAGACAGGGGGAACGGCTACACCTTC.

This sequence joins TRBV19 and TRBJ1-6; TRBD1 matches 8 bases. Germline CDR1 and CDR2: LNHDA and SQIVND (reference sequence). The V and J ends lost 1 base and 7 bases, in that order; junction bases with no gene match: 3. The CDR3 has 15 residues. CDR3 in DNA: TGTGCCAGTAGTATAGCGGACAGGGAGAATTCACCCCTCCACTTT. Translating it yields CASSIADRENSPLHF.

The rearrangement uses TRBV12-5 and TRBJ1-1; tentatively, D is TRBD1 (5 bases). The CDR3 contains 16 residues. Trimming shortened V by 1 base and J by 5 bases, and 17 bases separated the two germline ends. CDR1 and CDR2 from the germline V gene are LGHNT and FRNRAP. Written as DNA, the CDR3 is TGTGCTAGTGGTTTGGCCGTACGTAAGGGGATAACTGAAGCTTTCTTT. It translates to CASGLAVRKGITEAFF.

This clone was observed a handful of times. CDR3 sequence: CASSLTYNEQFF. CDR3 sequence (DNA): TGTGCCAGCAGCCTAACCTACAATGAGCAGTTCTTC. V usage is TRBV6-2 or TRBV6-3 and J usage is TRBJ2-1; no clear D gene. The CDR3 extends over 12 amino acids. V dropped 6 bases and J dropped 2 bases, with 5 bases sitting between them. CDR1 and CDR2 from the germline V gene are MNHEY and SVGEGT.

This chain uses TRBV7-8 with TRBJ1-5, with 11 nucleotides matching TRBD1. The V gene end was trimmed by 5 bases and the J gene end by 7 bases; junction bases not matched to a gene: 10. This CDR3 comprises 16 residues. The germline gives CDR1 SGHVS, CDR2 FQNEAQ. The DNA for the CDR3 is TGTGCCAGCAGCATGGGGACAGGGGGGGATGAACAGCCCCAGCATTTT. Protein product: CASSMGTGGDEQPQHF.

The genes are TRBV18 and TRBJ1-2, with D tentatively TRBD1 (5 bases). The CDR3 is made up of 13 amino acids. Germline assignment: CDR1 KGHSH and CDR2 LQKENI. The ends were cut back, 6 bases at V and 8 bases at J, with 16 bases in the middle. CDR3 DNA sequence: TGTGCCAGCTCGAAAGTCAGGGAGGACGGCTACACCTTC. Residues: CASSKVREDGYTF.

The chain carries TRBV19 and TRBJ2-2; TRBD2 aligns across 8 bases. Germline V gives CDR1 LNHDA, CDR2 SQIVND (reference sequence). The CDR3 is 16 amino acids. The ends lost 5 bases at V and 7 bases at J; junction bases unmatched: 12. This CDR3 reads CASSSHGGGLDGELFF. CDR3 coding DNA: TGTGCCAGTAGTTCCCACGGGGGGGGCCTAGACGGGGAGCTGTTTTTT.

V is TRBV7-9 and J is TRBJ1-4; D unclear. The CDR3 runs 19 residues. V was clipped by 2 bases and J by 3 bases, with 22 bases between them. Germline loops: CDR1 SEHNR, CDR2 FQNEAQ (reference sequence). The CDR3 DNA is TGTGCCAGCAGCTTATACGCGAGGGCCAGGTCGGGCTCTAATGAAAAACTGTTTTTT. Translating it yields CASSLYARARSGSNEKLFF.

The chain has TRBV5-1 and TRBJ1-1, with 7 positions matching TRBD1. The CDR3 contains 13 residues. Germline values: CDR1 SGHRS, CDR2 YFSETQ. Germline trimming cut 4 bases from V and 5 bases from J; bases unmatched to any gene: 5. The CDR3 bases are TGCGCCAGCAGCCGACAGGGCGATACTGAAGCTTTCTTT. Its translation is CASSRQGDTEAFF.

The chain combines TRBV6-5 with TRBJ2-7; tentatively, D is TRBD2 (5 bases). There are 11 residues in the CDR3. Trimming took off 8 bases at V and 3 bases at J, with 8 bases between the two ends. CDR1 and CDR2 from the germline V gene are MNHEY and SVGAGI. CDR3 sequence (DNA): TGTGCCAGCGAACGGGGCTACGAGCAGTACTTC. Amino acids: CASERGYEQYF.

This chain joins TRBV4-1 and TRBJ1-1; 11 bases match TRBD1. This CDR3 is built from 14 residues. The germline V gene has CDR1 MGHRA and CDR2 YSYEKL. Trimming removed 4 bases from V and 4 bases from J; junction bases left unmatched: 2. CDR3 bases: TGCGCCAGCAGCCGGGACAGGGGGAGCACTGAAGCTTTCTTT. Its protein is CASSRDRGSTEAFF.

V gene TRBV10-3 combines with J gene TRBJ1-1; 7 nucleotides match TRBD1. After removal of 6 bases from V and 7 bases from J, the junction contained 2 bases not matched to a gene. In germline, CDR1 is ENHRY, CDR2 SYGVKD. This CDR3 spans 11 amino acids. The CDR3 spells CAIRGTVEAFF. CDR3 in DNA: TGTGCCATCAGAGGGACAGTTGAAGCTTTCTTT.

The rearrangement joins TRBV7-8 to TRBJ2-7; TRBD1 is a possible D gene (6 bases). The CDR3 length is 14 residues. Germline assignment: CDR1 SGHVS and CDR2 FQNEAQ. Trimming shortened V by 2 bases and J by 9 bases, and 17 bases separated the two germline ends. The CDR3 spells CASSLRDTSLGQYF. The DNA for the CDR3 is TGTGCCAGCAGCTTAAGGGACACCTCCCTGGGGCAGTACTTC.

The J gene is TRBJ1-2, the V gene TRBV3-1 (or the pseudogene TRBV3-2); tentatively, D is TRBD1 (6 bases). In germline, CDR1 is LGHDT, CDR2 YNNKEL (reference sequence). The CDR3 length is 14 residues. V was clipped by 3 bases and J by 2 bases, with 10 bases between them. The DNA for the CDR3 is TGTGCCAGCAGCCACGGGGGGCCAAACTATGGCTACACCTTC. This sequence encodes CASSHGGPNYGYTF.

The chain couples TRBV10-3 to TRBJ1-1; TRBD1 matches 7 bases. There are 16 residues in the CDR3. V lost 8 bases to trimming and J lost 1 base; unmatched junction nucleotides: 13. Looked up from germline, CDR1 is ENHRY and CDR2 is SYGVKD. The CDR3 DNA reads TGTGCCATCCAAAATATCGGGGGACAGTCGAACACTGAAGCTTTCTTT. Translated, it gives CAIQNIGGQSNTEAFF.

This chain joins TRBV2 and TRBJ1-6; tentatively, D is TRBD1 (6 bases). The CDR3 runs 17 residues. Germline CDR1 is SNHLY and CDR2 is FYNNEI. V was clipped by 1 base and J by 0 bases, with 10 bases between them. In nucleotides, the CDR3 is TGTGCCAGCAGTGAAGTGGGGGCGGGCTCCTATAATTCACCCCTCCACTTT. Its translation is CASSEVGAGSYNSPLHF.

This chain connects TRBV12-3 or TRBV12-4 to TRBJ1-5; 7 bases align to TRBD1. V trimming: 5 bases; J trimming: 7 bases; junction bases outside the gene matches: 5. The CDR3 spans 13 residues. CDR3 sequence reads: CASSLKGAQPQHF. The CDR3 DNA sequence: TGTGCCAGCAGTCTGAAGGGGGCGCAGCCCCAGCATTTT.